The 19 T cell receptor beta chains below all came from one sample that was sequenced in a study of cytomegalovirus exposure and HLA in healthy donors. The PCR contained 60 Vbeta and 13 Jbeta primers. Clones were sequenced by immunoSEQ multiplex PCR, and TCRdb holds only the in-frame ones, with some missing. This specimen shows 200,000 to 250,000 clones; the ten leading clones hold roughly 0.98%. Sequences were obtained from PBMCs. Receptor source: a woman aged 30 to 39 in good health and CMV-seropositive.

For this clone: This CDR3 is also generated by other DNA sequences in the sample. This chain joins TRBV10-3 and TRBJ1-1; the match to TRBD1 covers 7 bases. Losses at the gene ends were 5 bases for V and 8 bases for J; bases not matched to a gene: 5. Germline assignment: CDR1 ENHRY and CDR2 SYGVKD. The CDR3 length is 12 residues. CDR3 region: CAISPTGPEAFF. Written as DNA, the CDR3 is TGTGCCATCAGTCCGACAGGGCCCGAAGCTTTCTTT.

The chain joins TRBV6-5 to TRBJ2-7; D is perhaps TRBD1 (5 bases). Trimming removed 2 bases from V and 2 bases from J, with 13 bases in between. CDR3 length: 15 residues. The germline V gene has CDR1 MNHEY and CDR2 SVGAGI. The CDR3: CASSYGVAGPYEQYF. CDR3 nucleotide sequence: TGTGCCAGCAGTTACGGCGTAGCAGGGCCCTACGAGCAGTACTTC.

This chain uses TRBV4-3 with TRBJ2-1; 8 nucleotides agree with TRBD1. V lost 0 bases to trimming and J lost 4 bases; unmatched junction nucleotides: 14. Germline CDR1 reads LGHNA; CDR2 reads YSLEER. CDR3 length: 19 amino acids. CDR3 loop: CASSQDLGTGATFYNEQFF. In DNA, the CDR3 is TGCGCCAGCAGCCAAGATCTGGGGACAGGCGCCACCTTTTACAATGAGCAGTTCTTC.

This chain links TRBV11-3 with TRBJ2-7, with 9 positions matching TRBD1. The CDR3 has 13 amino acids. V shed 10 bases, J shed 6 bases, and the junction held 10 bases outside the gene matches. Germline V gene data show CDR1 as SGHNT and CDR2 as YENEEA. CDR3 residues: CAITGTGTSEQYF. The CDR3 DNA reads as TGTGCCATCACCGGGACAGGGACTTCCGAGCAGTACTTC.

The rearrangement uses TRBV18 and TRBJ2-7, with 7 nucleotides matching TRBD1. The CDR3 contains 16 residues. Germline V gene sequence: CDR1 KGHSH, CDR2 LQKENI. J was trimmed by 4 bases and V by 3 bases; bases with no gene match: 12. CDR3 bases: TGTGCCAGCTCACCTTCGACAGGGTCTAGCTGGTACGAGCAGTACTTC. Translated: CASSPSTGSSWYEQYF.

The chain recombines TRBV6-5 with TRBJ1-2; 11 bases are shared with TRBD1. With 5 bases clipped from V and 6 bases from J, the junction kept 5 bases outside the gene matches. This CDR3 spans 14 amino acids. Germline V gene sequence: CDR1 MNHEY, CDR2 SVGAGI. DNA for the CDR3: TGTGCCAGCAGTGGCCCGGGACAGGGGGATGGCTACACCTTC. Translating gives CASSGPGQGDGYTF.

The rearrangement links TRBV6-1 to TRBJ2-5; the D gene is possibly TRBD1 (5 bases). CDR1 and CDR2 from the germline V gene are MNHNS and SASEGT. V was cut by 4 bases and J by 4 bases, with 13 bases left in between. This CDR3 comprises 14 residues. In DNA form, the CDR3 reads TGTGCCAGCAGTGTCAGGGTGGGCAGAGAGACCCAGTACTTC. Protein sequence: CASSVRVGRETQYF.

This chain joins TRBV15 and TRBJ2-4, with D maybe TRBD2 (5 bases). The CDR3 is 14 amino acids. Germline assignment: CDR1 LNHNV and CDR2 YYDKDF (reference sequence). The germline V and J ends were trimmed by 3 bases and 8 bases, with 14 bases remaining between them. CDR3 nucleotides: TGTGCCACCAGCAGGGACCCCTGGACTGACATTCAGTACTTC. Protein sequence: CATSRDPWTDIQYF.

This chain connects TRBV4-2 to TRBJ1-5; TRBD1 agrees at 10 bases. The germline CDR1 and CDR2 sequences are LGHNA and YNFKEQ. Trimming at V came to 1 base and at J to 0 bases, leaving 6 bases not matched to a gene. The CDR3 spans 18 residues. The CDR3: CASSQGQGAGYSNQPQHF. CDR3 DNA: TGTGCCAGCAGCCAAGGACAGGGGGCAGGGTATAGCAATCAGCCCCAGCATTTT.

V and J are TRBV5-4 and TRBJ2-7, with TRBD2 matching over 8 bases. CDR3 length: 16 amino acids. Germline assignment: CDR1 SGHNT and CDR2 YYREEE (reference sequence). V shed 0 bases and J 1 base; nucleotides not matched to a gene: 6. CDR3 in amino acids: CASSLGVAGTSYEQYF. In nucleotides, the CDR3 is TGTGCCAGCAGCTTGGGAGTAGCGGGGACTTCCTACGAGCAGTACTTC. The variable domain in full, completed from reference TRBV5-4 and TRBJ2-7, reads ETGVTQSPTHLIKTRGQQVTLRCSSQSGHNTVSWYQQALGQGPQFIFQYYREEENGRGNFPPRFSGLQFPNYSSELNVNALELDDSALYLCASSLGVAGTSYEQYFGPGTRLTVT.

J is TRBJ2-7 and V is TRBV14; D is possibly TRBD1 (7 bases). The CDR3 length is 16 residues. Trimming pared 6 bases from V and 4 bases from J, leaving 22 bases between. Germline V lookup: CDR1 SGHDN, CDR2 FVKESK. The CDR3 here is CASSPGAGGIFYEQYF. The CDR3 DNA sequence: TGTGCCAGCAGTCCAGGAGCAGGGGGGATTTTTTACGAGCAGTACTTC.

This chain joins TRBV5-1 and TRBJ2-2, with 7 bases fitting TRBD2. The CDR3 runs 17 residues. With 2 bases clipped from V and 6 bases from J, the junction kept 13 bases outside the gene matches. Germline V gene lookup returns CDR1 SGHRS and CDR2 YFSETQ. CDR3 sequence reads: CASSFDSGPGMSGELFF. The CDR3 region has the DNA TGCGCCAGCAGCTTCGATAGCGGGCCGGGGATGTCCGGGGAGCTGTTTTTT.

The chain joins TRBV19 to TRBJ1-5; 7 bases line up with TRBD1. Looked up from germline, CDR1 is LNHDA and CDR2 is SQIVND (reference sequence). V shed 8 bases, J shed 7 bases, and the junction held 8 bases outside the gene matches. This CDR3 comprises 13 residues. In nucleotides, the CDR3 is TGTGCCAGTCGCCGGGACAGACGGCAGCCCCAGCATTTT. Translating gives CASRRDRRQPQHF.

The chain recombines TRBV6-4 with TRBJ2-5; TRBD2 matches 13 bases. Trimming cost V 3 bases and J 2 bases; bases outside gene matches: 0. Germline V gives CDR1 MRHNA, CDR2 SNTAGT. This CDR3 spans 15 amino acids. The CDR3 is CASSELAGGQETQYF. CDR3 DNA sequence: TGTGCCAGCAGTGAACTAGCGGGGGGGCAAGAGACCCAGTACTTC.

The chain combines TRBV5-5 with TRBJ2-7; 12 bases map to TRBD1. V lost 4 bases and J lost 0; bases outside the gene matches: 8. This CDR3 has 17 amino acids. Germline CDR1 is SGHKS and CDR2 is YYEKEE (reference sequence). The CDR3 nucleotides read TGTGCCAGCAGCCAGGGACAGGGGGCTATAATCTCCTACGAGCAGTACTTC. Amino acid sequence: CASSQGQGAIISYEQYF.

CDR3 protein: CASSFSDYGYTF. DNA of the CDR3: TGTGCCAGCAGCTTCTCCGACTATGGCTACACCTTC. V usage is TRBV7-9 and J usage is TRBJ1-2; D unclear. V was cut by 3 bases and J by 3 bases, with 5 bases left in between. The CDR3 is 12 residues long. CDR1 and CDR2 from the germline V gene are SEHNR and FQNEAQ (reference sequence).

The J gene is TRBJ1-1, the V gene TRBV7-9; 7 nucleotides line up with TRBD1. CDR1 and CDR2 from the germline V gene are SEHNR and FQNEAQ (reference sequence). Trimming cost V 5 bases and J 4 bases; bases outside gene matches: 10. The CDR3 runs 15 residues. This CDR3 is CASSARQGSTTEAFF. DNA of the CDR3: TGTGCCAGCAGCGCGAGACAGGGATCTACCACTGAAGCTTTCTTT.

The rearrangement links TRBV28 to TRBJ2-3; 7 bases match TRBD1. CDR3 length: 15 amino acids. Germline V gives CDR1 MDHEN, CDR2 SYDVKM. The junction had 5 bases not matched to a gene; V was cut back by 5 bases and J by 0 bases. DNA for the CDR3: TGTGCCAGCAGTCCGACAGGGCCTAGCACAGATACGCAGTATTTT. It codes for CASSPTGPSTDTQYF.

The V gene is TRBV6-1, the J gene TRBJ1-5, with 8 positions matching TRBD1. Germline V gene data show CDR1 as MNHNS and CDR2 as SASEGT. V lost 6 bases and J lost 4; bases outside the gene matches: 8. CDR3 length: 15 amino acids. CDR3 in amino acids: CASSDDRGGNQPQHF. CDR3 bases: TGTGCCAGCAGCGACGACAGGGGAGGGAATCAGCCCCAGCATTTT.